The entry that follows covers one T cell receptor beta chain sequence. These data belong to a study of blood T cell repertoires in COVID-19. The overall study: T cells, B-cell-depleted T cells, or PBMCs supplied cDNA or gDNA.

Enrollees, roughly 18 to 90 years old, lived in 24 US areas. Unmatched junction bases numbered 10, after V lost 5 bases and J lost 2 bases. This CDR3 comprises 17 residues. CDR1 is SEHNR, CDR2 FQNEAQ, per germline (reference sequence). Libraries were prepared by immunoSEQ multiplex PCR; TCRdb keeps only in-frame clonotypes and omits some of them. There are over 200,000 clones in the sample; around 89% occur only once, and around 1.3% lies in the top ten. Sequencing used PBMCs or T cells enriched from blood (not recorded which). The receptor's source is a man between 25 and 39 years old who had recovered from COVID-19. The chain joins TRBV7-9 to TRBJ1-2; 11 bases line up with TRBD1. CDR3: CASSPLGTGGENYGYTF. The CDR3 coding sequence is TGTGCCAGCAGCCCCCTGGGGACAGGGGGTGAGAACTATGGCTACACCTTC. The full variable domain, in which reference TRBV7-9 and TRBJ1-2 provide the parts outside the CDR3, is DTGVSQNPRHKITKRGQNVTFRCDPISEHNRLYWYRQTLGQGPEFLTYFQNEAQLEKSRLLSDRFSAERPKGSFSTLEIQRTEQGDSAMYLCASSPLGTGGENYGYTFGSGTRLTVV.